The source of this TCR beta chain is a study of T cells expressing NK-cell markers. For TCR beta, cDNA was produced by 5'RACE template switching with UMIs. TCRdb reworked the 5' RACE reads into one entry per CDR3 protein, no DNA. The repertoire table contains about 460,000 distinct CDR3 sequences. Study-wide results and limits: The study did not resolve the HCMV specificity of expanded NKG2C+ T cell clones.

Germline CDR1 reads MGHDK; CDR2 reads SYGVNS. This CDR3 contains 15 residues. On this clonotype: No antigen is known for it.

Sequenced input: blood T cells: a sorted CD56 or NKG2C T cell subset, CD4+ or CD8+ T cells, or bulk PBMC T cells (not recorded which). The source is a woman aged 45-60 years in good health. The rearrangement uses TRBV25-1 and TRBJ2-4. Here the CDR3 reads CASSEYGEAKNIQYF.